This T cell receptor (beta chain) was captured by sequencing in a study of blood T cell repertoires in COVID-19. Study-wide background: Samples taken during acute and convalescent COVID-19 were collected in the United States, Italy and Spain.

The CDR3 has 14 amino acids. CDR1 and CDR2 (germline): LGHNA, YNFKEQ. The V and J ends lost 1 base and 7 bases respectively, with 13 bases between them. TCRdb keeps only in-frame clones here, not all; method: immunoSEQ multiplex PCR. The sample lists tens of thousands of clones; roughly 87% were seen once. The origin of this receptor is a human donor in a cohort sampled during active COVID-19. The donor label of this sample is uncertain. The sequencing sample was made of peripheral blood. V usage is TRBV4-2 and J usage is TRBJ1-2; D perhaps matches TRBD1 (5 bases). The CDR3 protein is CASSQGSQGSGYTF. The CDR3 DNA sequence: TGTGCCAGCAGCCAAGGTTCGCAGGGCTCTGGCTACACCTTC.